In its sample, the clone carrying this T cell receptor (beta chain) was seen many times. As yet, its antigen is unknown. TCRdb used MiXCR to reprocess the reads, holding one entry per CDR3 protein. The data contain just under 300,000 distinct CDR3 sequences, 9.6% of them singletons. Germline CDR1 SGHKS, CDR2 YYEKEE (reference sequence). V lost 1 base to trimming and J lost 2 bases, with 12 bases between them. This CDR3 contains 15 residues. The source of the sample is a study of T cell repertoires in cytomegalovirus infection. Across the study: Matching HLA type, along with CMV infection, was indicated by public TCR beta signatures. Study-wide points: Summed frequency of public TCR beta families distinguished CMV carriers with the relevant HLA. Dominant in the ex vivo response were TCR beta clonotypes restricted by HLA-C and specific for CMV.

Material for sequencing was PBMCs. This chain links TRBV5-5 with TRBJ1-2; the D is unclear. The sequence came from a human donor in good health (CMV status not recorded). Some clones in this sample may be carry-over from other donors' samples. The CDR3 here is CASSLFVNSNYGYTF. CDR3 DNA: TGTGCCAGCAGCTTGTTTGTCAATTCAAACTATGGCTACACCTTC.